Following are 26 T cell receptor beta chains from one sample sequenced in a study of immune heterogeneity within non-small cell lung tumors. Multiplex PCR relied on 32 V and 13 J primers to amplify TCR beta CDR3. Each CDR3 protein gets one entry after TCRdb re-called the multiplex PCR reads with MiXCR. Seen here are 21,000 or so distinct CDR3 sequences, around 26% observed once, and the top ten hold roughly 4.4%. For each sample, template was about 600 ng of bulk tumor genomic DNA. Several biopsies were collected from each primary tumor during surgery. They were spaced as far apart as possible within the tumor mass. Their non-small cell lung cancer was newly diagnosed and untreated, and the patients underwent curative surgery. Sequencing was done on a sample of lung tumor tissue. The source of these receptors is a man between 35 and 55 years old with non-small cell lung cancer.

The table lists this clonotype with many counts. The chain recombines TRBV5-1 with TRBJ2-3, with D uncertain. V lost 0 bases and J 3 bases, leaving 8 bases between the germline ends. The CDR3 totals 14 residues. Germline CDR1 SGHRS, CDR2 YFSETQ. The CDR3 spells CASSLARVTDTQYF. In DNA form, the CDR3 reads TGCGCCAGCAGCTTGGCACGAGTAACAGATACGCAGTATTTT.

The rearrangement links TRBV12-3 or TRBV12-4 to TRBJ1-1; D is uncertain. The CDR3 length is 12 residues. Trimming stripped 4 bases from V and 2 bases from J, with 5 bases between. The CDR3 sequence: CASSSSNTEAFF. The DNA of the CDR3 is TGTGCCAGCAGTTCGTCCAACACTGAAGCTTTCTTT.

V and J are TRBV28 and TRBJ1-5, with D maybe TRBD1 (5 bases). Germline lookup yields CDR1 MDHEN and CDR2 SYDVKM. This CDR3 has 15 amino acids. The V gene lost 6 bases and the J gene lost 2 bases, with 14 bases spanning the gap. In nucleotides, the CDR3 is TGTGCCAGCAGGGGGTGGGGGAACGGCAATCAGCCCCAGCATTTT. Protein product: CASRGWGNGNQPQHF.

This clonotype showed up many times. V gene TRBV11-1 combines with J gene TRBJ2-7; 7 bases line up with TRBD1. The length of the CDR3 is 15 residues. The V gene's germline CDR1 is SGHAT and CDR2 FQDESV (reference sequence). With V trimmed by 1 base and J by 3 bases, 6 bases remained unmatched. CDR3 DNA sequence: TGTGCCAGCAGCTTAGGGACAGGAGAGTACTACGAGCAGTACTTC. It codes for CASSLGTGEYYEQYF.

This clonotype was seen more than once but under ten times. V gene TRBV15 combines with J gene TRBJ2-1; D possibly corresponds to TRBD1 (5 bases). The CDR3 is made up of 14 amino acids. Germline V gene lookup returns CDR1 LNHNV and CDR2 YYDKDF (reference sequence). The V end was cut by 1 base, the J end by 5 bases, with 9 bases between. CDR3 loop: CATSRATGHNEQFF. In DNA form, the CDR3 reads TGTGCCACCAGCAGAGCAACAGGTCACAATGAGCAGTTCTTC.

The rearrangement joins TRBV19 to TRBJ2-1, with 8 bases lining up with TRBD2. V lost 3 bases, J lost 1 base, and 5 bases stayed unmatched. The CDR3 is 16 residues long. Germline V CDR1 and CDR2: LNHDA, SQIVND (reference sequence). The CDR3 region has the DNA TGTGCCAGTAGTATCCGGGAGCGGGAGTCCTACAATGAGCAGTTCTTC. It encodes CASSIRERESYNEQFF.

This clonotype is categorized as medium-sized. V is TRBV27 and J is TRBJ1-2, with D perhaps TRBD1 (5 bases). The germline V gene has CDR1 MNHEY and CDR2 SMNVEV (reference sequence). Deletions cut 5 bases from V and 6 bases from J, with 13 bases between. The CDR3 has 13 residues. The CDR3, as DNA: TGTGCCAGCAGTCCCCGGCGGGGGAATGGCTACACCTTC. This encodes CASSPRRGNGYTF.

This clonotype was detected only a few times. This CDR3 is CATSRDPSGSSDTQYF. The CDR3 DNA is TGTGCCACCAGCAGAGATCCTAGCGGGAGTTCAGATACGCAGTATTTT. This chain links TRBV15 with TRBJ2-3; 10 bases align to TRBD2. Germline CDR1 is LNHNV and CDR2 is YYDKDF (reference sequence). V dropped 0 bases and J dropped 4; count of bases not matched to a gene: 4. The CDR3 runs to 16 residues.

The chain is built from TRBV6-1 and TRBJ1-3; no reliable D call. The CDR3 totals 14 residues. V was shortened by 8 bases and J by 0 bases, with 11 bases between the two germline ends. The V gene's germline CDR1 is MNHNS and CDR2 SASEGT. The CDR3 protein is CASASGSSGNTIYF. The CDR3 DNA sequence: TGTGCCAGCGCCTCGGGGAGCTCTGGAAACACCATATATTTT.

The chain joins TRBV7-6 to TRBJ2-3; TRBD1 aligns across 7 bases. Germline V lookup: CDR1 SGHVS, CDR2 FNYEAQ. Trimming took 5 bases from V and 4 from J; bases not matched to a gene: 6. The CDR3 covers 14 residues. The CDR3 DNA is TGTGCCAGCAGCATACAGGGGTCTGCAGATACGCAGTATTTT. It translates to CASSIQGSADTQYF.

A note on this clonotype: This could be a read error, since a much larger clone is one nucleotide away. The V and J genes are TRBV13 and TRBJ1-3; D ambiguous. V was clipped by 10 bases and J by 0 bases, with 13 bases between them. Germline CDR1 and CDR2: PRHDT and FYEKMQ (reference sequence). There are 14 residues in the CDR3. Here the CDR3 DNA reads TGTGCCACACGAGACGTAAACTCTGGAAACACCATATATTTT. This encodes CATRDVNSGNTIYF.

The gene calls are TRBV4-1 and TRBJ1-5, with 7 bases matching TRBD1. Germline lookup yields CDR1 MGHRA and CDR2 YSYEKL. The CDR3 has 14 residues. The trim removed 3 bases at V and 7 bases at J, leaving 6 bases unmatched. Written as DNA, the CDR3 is TGCGCCAGCAGCCAGAGGGGGCTCGGACAGCCCCAGCATTTT. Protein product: CASSQRGLGQPQHF.

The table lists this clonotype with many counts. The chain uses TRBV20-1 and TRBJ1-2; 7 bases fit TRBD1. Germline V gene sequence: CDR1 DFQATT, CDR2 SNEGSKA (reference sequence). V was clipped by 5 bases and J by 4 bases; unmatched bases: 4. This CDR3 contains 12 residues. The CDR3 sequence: CSAGGQVYGYTF. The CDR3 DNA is TGCAGTGCTGGCGGACAGGTCTATGGCTACACCTTC.

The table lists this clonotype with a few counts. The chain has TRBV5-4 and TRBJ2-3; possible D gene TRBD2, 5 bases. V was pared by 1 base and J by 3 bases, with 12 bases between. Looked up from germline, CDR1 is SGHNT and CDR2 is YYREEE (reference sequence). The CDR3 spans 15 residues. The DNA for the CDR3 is TGTGCCAGCAGCTTGAAAGCGGTGGGGACAGATACGCAGTATTTT. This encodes CASSLKAVGTDTQYF.

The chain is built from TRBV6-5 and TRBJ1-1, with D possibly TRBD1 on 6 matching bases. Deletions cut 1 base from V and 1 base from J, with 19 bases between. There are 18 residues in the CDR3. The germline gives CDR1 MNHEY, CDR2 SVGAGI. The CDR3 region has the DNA TGTGCCAGCAGTTACTACGAGGTATCGGGGGCTGCGAACACTGAAGCTTTCTTT. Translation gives CASSYYEVSGAANTEAFF.

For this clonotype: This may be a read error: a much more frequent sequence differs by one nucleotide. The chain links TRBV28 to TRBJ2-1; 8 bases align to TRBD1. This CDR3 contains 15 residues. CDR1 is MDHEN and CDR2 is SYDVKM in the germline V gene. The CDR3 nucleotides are TGTGCCAGCGGTTTTCCAGGGGGCTCAGACAATGAGCAGTTCTTC. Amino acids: CASGFPGGSDNEQFF.

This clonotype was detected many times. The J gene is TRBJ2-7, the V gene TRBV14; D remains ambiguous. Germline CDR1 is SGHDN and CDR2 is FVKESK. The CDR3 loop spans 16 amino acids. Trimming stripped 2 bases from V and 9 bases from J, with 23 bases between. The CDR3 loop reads CASSQPLDLGPSPQYF. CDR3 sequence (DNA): TGTGCCAGCAGCCAACCCCTGGACCTCGGGCCATCCCCGCAGTACTTC.

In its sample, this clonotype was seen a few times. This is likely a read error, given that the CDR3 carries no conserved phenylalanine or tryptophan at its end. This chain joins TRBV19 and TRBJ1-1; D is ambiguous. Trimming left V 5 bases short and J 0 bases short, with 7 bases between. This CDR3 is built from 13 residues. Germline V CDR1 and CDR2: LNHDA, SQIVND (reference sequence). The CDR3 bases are TGTGCCAGTAGTCTGATCATGAACACTGAAGCTTTCCTT. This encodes CASSLIMNTEAFL.

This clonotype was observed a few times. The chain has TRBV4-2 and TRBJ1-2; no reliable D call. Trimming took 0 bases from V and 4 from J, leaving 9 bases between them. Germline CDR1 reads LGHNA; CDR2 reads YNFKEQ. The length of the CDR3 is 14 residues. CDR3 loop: CASSQEIGSYGYTF. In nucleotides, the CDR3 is TGTGCCAGCAGCCAAGAAATAGGCTCCTATGGCTACACCTTC.

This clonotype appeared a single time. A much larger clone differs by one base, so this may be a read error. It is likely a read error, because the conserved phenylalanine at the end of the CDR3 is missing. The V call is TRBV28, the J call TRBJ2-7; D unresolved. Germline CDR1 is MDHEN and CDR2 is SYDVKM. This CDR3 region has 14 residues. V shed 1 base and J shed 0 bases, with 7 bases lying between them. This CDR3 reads CASSLYSRSYEQYL. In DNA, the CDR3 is TGTGCCAGCAGTTTATACAGCCGCTCCTACGAGCAGTACTTA.

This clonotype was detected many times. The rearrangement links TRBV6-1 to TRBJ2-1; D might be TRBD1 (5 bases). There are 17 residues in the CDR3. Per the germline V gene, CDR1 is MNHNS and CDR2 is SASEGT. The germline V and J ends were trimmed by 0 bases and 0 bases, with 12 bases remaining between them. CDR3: CASSEAGRPSSYNEQFF. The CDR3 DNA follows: TGTGCCAGCAGTGAAGCGGGGCGGCCTAGCTCCTACAATGAGCAGTTCTTC.

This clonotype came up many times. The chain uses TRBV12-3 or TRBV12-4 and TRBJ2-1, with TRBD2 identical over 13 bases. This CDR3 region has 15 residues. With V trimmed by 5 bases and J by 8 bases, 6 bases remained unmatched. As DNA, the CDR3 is TGTGCCAGCAGTCCCCGGACTAGCGGGAGACATGAGCAGTTCTTC. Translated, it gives CASSPRTSGRHEQFF.

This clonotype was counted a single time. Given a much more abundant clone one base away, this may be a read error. The CDR3 DNA sequence: TGTGCCAGCAGCCTAACATCGACATCTAACTATGGCTACACCTTC. Translated, it gives CASSLTSTSNYGYTF. J is TRBJ1-2 and V is TRBV7-6, with D unresolved. CDR3 length: 15 amino acids. The V end was cut by 5 bases, the J end by 0 bases, with 13 bases between. CDR1 SGHVS and CDR2 FNYEAQ come from the germline V gene.

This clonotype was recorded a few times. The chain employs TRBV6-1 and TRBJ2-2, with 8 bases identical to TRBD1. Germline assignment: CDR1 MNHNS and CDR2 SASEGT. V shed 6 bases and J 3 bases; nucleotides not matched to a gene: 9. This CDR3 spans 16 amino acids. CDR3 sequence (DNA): TGTGCCAGCAGAGCCGGGACAGGAGACCACACCGGGGAGCTGTTTTTT. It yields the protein CASRAGTGDHTGELFF.

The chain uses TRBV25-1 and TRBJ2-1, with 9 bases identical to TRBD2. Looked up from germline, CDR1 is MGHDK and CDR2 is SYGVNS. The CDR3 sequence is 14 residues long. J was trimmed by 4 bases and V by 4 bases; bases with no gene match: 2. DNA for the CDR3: TGTGCCAGCAGTGGCCTAGCGGGATACAATGAGCAGTTCTTC. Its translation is CASSGLAGYNEQFF.

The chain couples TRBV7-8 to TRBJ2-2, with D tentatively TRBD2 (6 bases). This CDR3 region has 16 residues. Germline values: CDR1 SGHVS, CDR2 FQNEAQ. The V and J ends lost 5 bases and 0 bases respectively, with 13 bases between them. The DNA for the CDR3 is TGTGCCAGCAGCACCCGTAGCGGCTCGAACACCGGGGAGCTGTTTTTT. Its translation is CASSTRSGSNTGELFF.